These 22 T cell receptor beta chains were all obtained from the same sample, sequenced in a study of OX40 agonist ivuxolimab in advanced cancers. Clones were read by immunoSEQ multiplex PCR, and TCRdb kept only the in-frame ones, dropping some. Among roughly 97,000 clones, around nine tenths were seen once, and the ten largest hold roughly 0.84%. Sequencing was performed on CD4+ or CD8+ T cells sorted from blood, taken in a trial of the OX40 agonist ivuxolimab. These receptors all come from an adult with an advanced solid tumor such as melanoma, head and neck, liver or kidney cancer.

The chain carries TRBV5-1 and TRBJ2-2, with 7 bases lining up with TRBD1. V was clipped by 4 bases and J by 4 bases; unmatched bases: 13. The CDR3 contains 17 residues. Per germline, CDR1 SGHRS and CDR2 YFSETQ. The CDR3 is CASSPTGLVTGTGELFF. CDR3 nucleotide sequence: TGCGCCAGCAGCCCGACAGGGCTAGTAACTGGCACCGGGGAGCTGTTTTTT.

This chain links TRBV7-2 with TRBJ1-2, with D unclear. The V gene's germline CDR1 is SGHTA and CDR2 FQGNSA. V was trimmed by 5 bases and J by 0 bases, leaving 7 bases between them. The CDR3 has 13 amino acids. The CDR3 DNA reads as TGTGCCAGCAGCCCCGGGCCTAACTATGGCTACACCTTC. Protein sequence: CASSPGPNYGYTF.

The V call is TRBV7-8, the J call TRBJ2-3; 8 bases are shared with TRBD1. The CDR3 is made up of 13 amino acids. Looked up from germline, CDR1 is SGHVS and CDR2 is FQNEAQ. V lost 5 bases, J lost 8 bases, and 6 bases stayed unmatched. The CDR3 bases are TGTGCCAGCAGCACAGGGGGTCGCGGTACGCAGTATTTT. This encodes CASSTGGRGTQYF.

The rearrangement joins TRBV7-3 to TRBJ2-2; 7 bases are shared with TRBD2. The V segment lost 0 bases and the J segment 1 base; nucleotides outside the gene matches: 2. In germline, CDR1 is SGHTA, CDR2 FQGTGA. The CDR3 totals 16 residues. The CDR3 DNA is TGTGCCAGCAGCTTAACCGGGGGGATGAACACCGGGGAGCTGTTTTTT. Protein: CASSLTGGMNTGELFF.

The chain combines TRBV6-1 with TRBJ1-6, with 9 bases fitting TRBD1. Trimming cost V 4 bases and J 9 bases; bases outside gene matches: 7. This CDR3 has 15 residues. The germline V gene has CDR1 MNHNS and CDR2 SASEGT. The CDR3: CASSVQGAQGSPLHF. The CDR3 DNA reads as TGTGCCAGCAGTGTACAGGGGGCGCAGGGTTCACCCCTCCACTTT.

The CDR3 bases are TGTGCCAGCAGCCTAACCCCGACTCAGACAGCCTTAAATTTCTACTTC. Its translation is CASSLTPTQTALNFYF. The chain joins TRBV7-8 to TRBJ2-7, with a weak D call TRBD1 (5 bases). V was trimmed by 5 bases and J by 13 bases, leaving 30 bases between them. This CDR3 comprises 16 residues. Germline loops: CDR1 SGHVS, CDR2 FQNEAQ.

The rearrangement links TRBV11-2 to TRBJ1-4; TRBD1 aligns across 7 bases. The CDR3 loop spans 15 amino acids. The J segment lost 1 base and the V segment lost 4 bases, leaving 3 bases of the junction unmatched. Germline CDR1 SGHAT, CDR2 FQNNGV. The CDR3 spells CASSSQGGTNEKLFF. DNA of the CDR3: TGTGCCAGCAGCTCTCAGGGGGGAACTAATGAAAAACTGTTTTTT.

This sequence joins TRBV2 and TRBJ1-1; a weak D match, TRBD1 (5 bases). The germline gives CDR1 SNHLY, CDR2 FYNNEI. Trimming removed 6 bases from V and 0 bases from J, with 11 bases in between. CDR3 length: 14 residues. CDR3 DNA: TGTGCCAGCAGGTGGGACCTTCTGAACACTGAAGCTTTCTTT. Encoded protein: CASRWDLLNTEAFF. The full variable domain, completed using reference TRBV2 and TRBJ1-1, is EPEVTQTPSHQVTQMGQEVILRCVPISNHLYFYWYRQILGQKVEFLVSFYNNEISEKSEIFDDQFSVERPDGSNFTLKIRSTKLEDSAMYFCASRWDLLNTEAFFGQGTRLTVV.

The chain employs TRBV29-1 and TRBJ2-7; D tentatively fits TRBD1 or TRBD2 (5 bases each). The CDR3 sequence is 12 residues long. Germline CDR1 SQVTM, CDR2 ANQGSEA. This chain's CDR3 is CGVWELGDEQYF. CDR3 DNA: TGCGGAGTGTGGGAGTTAGGGGACGAGCAGTACTTC.

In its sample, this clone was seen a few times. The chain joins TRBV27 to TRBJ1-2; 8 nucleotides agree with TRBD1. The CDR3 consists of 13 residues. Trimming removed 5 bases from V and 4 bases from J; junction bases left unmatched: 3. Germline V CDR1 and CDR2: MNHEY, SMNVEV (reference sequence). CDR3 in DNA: TGTGCCAGCAGTACGGACAGGGTCTATGGCTACACCTTC. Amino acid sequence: CASSTDRVYGYTF.

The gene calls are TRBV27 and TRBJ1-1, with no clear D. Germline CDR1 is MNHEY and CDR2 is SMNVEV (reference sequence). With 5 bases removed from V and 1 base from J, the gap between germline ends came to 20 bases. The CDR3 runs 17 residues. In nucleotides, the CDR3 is TGTGCCAGCAGTCCCCGGACGGGCGGATTGGGGAACACTGAAGCTTTCTTT. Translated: CASSPRTGGLGNTEAFF.

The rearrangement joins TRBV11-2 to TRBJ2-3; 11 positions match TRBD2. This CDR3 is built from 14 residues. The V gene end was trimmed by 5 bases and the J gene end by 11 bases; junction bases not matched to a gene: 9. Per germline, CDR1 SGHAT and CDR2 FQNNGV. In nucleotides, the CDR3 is TGTGCCAGCAGCAGTAGCGGGGGGGTTTTAAGGCAGTATTTT. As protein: CASSSSGGVLRQYF.

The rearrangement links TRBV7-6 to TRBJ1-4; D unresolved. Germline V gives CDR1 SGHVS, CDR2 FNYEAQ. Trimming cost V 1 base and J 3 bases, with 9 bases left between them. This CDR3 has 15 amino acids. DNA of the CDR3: TGTGCCAGCAGCTTAGGGCAAGGGTCTAATGAAAAACTGTTTTTT. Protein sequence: CASSLGQGSNEKLFF.

CDR3 amino acids: CASTIGQGNYGYTF. In nucleotides, the CDR3 is TGTGCCAGCACTATCGGACAGGGTAACTATGGCTACACCTTC. The chain uses TRBV2 and TRBJ1-2; 8 bases line up with TRBD1. J lost 1 base, V lost 7 bases, and 5 bases had no gene match. The germline V gene has CDR1 SNHLY and CDR2 FYNNEI. This CDR3 comprises 14 residues. Full variable domain (outside the CDR3, taken from reference TRBV2 and TRBJ1-2): EPEVTQTPSHQVTQMGQEVILRCVPISNHLYFYWYRQILGQKVEFLVSFYNNEISEKSEIFDDQFSVERPDGSNFTLKIRSTKLEDSAMYFCASTIGQGNYGYTFGSGTRLTVV.

The CDR3 here is CASSEAGGINGYTF. The CDR3 nucleotides read TGTGCCAGCAGTGAAGCGGGGGGGATCAATGGCTACACCTTC. This sequence joins TRBV2 and TRBJ1-2, with a possible D match to TRBD1 (5 bases). This CDR3 is built from 14 residues. The germline gives CDR1 SNHLY, CDR2 FYNNEI. Trimming cost V 0 bases and J 6 bases, with 11 bases left between them.

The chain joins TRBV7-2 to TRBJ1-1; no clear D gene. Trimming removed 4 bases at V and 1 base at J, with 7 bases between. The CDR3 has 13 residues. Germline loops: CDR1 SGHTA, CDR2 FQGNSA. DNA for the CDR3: TGTGCCAGCAGCTCCCAACGGAACACTGAAGCTTTCTTT. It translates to CASSSQRNTEAFF.

CDR3 amino acids: CASSVSAGGPADTQYF. The CDR3 DNA follows: TGTGCCAGCAGCGTCTCAGCGGGGGGGCCGGCGGATACGCAGTATTTT. The chain combines TRBV9 with TRBJ2-3; 10 nucleotides line up with TRBD2. The J segment lost 6 bases and the V segment lost 2 bases, leaving 9 bases of the junction unmatched. From germline, CDR1 is SGDLS and CDR2 YYNGEE. The CDR3 runs to 16 residues.

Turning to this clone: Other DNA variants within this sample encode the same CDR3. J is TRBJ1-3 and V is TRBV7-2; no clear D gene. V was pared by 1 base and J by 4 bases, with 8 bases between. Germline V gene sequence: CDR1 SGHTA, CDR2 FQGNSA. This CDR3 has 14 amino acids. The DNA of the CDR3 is TGTGCCAGCAGCTTAGACAACGGCGGAAACACCATATATTTT. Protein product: CASSLDNGGNTIYF. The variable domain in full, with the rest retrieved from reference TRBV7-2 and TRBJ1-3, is GAGVSQSPSNKVTEKGKDVELRCDPISGHTALYWYRQSLGQGLEFLIYFQGNSAPDKSGLPSDRFSAERTGGSVSTLTIQRTQQEDSAVYLCASSLDNGGNTIYFGEGSWLTVV.

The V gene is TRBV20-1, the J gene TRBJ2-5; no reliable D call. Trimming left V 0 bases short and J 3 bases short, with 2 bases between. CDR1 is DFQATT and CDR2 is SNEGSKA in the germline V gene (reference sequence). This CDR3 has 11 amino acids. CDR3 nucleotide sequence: TGCAGTGCTAGAGAGAAAGAGACCCAGTACTTC. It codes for CSAREKETQYF.

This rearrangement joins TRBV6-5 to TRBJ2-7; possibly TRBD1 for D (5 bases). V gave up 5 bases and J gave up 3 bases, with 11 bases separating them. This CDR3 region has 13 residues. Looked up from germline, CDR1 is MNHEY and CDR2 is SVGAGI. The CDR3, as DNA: TGTGCCAGCAGTCGAAGGGGTATCTACGAGCAGTACTTC. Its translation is CASSRRGIYEQYF.

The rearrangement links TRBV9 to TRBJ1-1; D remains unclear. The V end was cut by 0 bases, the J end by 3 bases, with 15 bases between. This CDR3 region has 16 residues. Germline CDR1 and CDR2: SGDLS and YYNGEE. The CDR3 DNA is TGTGCCAGCAGCGTAGGCGGGGAGCGTTTCGACACTGAAGCTTTCTTT. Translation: CASSVGGERFDTEAFF. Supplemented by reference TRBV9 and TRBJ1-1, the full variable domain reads DSGVTQTPKHLITATGQRVTLRCSPRSGDLSVYWYQQSLDQGLQFLIQYYNGEERAKGNILERFSAQQFPDLHSELNLSSLELGDSALYFCASSVGGERFDTEAFFGQGTRLTVV.

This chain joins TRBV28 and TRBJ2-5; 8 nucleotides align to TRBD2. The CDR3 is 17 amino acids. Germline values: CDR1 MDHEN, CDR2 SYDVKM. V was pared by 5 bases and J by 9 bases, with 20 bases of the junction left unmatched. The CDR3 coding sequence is TGTGCCAGCAGTCCACCGTCGGAGCGGGGGAAAAGGGGGGCCCAGTACTTC. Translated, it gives CASSPPSERGKRGAQYF.